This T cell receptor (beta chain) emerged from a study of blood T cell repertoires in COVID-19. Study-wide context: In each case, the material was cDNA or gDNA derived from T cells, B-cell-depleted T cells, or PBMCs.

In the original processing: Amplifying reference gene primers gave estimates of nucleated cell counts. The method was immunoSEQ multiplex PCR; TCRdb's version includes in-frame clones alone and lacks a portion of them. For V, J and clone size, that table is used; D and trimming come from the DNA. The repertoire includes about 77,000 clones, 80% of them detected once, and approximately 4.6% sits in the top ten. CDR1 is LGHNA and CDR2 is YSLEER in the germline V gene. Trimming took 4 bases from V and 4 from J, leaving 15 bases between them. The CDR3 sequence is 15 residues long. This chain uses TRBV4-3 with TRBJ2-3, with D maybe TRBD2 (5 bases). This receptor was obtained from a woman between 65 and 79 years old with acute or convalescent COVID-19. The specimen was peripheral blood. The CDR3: CASSPGFEGADTQYF. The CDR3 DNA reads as TGCGCCAGCAGCCCGGGGTTCGAGGGAGCAGATACGCAGTATTTT.